The clone carrying this T cell receptor (beta chain) has just a few counts. No patient received treatment before thyroid surgery. This entry is derived from a study of metastatic and nonmetastatic thyroid tumors. Whole-study context: Across peripheral blood and tumor or nodule tissue samples taken from malignant and benign thyroid patients, the repertoires were compared with one another.

TCRdb reprocessed the PCR reads using MiXCR. The sample carries 40,000 to 50,000 clones, 12% recorded once. The CDR3 has 16 residues. Germline assignment: CDR1 DFQATT and CDR2 SNEGSKA (reference sequence). V was clipped by 4 bases and J by 0 bases, with 16 bases between them. The sample comprised blood. This receptor was taken from a male donor with papillary thyroid cancer or a benign thyroid nodule (not recorded which). Some clones in this sample may be carry-over from other donors' samples. The chain carries TRBV20-1 and TRBJ2-1, with TRBD2 as a possible D gene (6 bases). DNA for the CDR3: TGCAGTGCTAACCTGAATAGCGGAAGCTCCTACAATGAGCAGTTCTTC. Protein sequence: CSANLNSGSSYNEQFF.